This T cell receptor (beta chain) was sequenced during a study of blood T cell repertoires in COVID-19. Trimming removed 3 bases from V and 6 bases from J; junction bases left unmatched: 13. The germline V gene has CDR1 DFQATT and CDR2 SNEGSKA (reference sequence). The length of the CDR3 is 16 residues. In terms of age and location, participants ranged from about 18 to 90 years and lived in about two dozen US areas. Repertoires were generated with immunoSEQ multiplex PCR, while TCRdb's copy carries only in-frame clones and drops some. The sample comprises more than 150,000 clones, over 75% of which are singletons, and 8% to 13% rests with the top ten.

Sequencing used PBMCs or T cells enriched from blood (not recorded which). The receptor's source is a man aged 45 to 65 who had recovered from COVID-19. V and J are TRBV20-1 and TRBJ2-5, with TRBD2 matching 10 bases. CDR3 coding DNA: TGCAGTGCTAGTAGTCTAGCGGGGGCCCGAGGGAAGACCCAGTACTTC. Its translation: CSASSLAGARGKTQYF.